The 14 T cell receptor beta chains below come from one sample, sequenced in a study of cytomegalovirus exposure and HLA in healthy donors. The PCR employed 60 Vbeta primers together with 13 Jbeta primers. Assay: immunoSEQ multiplex PCR; the TCRdb copy retains only in-frame clones and omits some. Here the sample spans around 150,000 clones, approximately 85% being singletons. Sequenced: PBMCs. These receptors were obtained from a man aged 18 to 29 in good health and CMV-seropositive.

The chain uses TRBV5-1 and TRBJ2-3, with 7 nucleotides matching TRBD2. The CDR3 contains 15 residues. Germline trimming cut 1 base from V and 6 bases from J; bases unmatched to any gene: 8. The germline V gene has CDR1 SGHRS and CDR2 YFSETQ. CDR3 DNA: TGCGCCAGCAGCTTGTGGGGGGGTTCGAGGGATACGCAGTATTTT. The encoded protein is CASSLWGGSRDTQYF.

This chain links TRBV4-1 with TRBJ1-5; D is perhaps TRBD1 (5 bases). This CDR3 comprises 16 residues. CDR1 and CDR2 (germline): MGHRA, YSYEKL. The V gene lost 4 bases and the J gene lost 1 base, with 14 bases spanning the gap. As DNA, the CDR3 is TGCGCCAGCAGCCCTTCAAGCGGGGACAGCAATCAGCCCCAGCATTTT. Protein product: CASSPSSGDSNQPQHF.

Note on this clone: At one end, the junction sequence differs from germline, possibly due to a read error. The chain recombines TRBV6-5 with TRBJ1-1; 9 bases match TRBD1. Germline V gene lookup returns CDR1 MNHEY and CDR2 SVGAGI. This CDR3 spans 14 amino acids. This CDR3 reads CVSSYRGQGTEAFF. CDR3 in DNA: TGTGTCAGCAGTTACCGGGGACAGGGCACTGAAGCTTTCTTT.

The chain employs TRBV7-8 and TRBJ2-7; 9 positions match TRBD1. The CDR3 is 17 residues long. Germline V CDR1 and CDR2: SGHVS, FQNEAQ. V gave up 6 bases and J gave up 4 bases; unmatched junction bases: 16. The CDR3 here is CASRAAQGASDRYEQYF. The CDR3, as DNA: TGTGCCAGCAGAGCGGCACAGGGGGCGTCGGACCGGTACGAGCAGTACTTC.

V usage is TRBV9 and J usage is TRBJ1-6; 7 nucleotides line up with TRBD1. V was clipped by 0 bases and J by 10 bases; unmatched bases: 7. Germline V gene lookup returns CDR1 SGDLS and CDR2 YYNGEE. The CDR3 extends over 15 amino acids. The DNA for the CDR3 is TGTGCCAGCAGCGTAGAGACAGGGCGTCGATCACCCCTCCACTTT. As protein: CASSVETGRRSPLHF.

The gene calls are TRBV25-1 and TRBJ1-2; 9 bases are a match to TRBD1. CDR1 is MGHDK, CDR2 SYGVNS, per germline. The ends lost 5 bases at V and 1 base at J; junction bases unmatched: 8. The CDR3 totals 16 residues. CDR3 protein: CASSKDRGDFNYGYTF. The CDR3, as DNA: TGTGCCAGCAGTAAGGACAGGGGAGATTTTAACTATGGCTACACCTTC.

The chain couples TRBV30 to TRBJ1-6; TRBD1 aligns across 8 bases. Losses at the gene ends were 5 bases for V and 6 bases for J; bases not matched to a gene: 9. The CDR3 loop spans 15 amino acids. In germline, CDR1 is GTSNPN, CDR2 SVGIG (reference sequence). CDR3 DNA: TGTGCCTGGGACCCCCTCGGACAGGGTAATTCACCCCTCCACTTT. Translated: CAWDPLGQGNSPLHF.

V usage is TRBV11-2 and J usage is TRBJ2-5, with D unresolved. V gave up 3 bases and J gave up 5 bases, with 10 bases separating them. CDR3 length equals 13 residues. CDR1 and CDR2 (germline): SGHAT, FQNNGV. The CDR3 here is CASSLSYLETQYF. CDR3 DNA sequence: TGTGCCAGCAGCTTGAGCTATTTGGAGACCCAGTACTTC.

This clone occurred once. The genes are TRBV27 and TRBJ2-3, with D unclear. Germline CDR1 MNHEY, CDR2 SMNVEV (reference sequence). The CDR3 length is 14 residues. Trimming shortened V by 6 bases and J by 5 bases, and 15 bases separated the two germline ends. This CDR3 is CASRQISGIDTQYF. The DNA of the CDR3 is TGTGCCAGCAGGCAAATCTCAGGTATAGATACGCAGTATTTT.

This chain joins TRBV18 and TRBJ2-7; D is possibly TRBD1 (6 bases). The CDR3 consists of 16 residues. The germline gives CDR1 KGHSH, CDR2 LQKENI. The germline V and J ends were trimmed by 0 bases and 5 bases, with 17 bases remaining between them. CDR3 sequence (DNA): TGTGCCAGCTCACCACCGGACTGGTACAGGGAGAACGAGCAGTACTTC. Encoded protein: CASSPPDWYRENEQYF.

The J gene is TRBJ2-7, the V gene TRBV7-9; 10 bases line up with TRBD1. The CDR3 is 15 amino acids. Germline CDR1 SEHNR, CDR2 FQNEAQ (reference sequence). J lost 4 bases, V lost 3 bases, and 6 bases had no gene match. This CDR3 reads CASSLGDRGVYEQYF. The CDR3 DNA sequence: TGTGCCAGCAGCTTGGGGGACAGGGGAGTGTACGAGCAGTACTTC.

The chain carries TRBV18 and TRBJ1-1, with TRBD1 matching 9 bases. Germline CDR1 KGHSH, CDR2 LQKENI. The V and J ends lost 5 bases and 3 bases, in that order; junction bases with no gene match: 7. CDR3 size: 15 residues. CDR3 coding DNA: TGTGCCAGCTCAGAACTACAGGGGGCCCACACTGAAGCTTTCTTT. It codes for CASSELQGAHTEAFF.

V is TRBV2 and J is TRBJ2-1; 14 nucleotides align to TRBD2. Looked up from germline, CDR1 is SNHLY and CDR2 is FYNNEI. V shed 7 bases, J shed 7 bases, and the junction held 6 bases outside the gene matches. This CDR3 has 15 residues. CDR3 nucleotide sequence: TGTGCCAGCATGGGACTAGCGGGGGTCTTAAATGAGCAGTTCTTC. Translation gives CASMGLAGVLNEQFF.

The rearrangement joins TRBV5-4 to TRBJ2-3; weak D call: TRBD2 (6 bases). The V gene's germline CDR1 is SGHNT and CDR2 YYREEE (reference sequence). V was cut by 4 bases and J by 2 bases, with 11 bases left in between. The CDR3 runs 14 residues. CDR3 bases: TGTGCCAGCAGCGTCCGGGACTTCACAGATACGCAGTATTTT. This codes for CASSVRDFTDTQYF. The full variable domain, its missing parts supplied by reference TRBV5-4 and TRBJ2-3, is ETGVTQSPTHLIKTRGQQVTLRCSSQSGHNTVSWYQQALGQGPQFIFQYYREEENGRGNFPPRFSGLQFPNYSSELNVNALELDDSALYLCASSVRDFTDTQYFGPGTRLTVL.